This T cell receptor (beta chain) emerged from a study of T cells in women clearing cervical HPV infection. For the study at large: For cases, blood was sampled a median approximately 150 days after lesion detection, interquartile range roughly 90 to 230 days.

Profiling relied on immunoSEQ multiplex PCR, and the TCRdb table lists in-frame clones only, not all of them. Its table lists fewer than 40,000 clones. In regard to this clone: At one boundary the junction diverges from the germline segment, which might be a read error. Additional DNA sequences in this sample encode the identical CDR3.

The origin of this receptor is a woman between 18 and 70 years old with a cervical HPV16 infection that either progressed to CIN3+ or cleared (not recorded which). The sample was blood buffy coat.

CDR3 in amino acids: CASSPWTGGSGNTIYF. The CDR3 DNA, read in part, is TGTGCCAGCTCACCATGGACAGGGGGCTCTGGAAACACT. The gene calls are TRBV18 and TRBJ1-3, with 11 bases identical to TRBD1. The read terminates 3 residues ahead of where the CDR3 ends, so the germline J gene completes it. CDR1 is KGHSH and CDR2 is LQKENI in the germline V gene. The CDR3 length is 16 residues.